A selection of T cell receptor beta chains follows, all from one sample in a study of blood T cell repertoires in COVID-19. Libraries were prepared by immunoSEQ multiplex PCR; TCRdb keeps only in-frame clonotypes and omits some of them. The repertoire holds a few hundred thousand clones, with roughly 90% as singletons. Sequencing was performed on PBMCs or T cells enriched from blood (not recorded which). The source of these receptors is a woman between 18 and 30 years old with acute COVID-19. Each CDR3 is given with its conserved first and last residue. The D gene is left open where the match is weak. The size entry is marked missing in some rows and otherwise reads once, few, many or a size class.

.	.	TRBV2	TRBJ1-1	TGTGCCAGCAGGGCGGAGCTGAACACTGAAGCTTTCTTT	CASRAELNTEAFF
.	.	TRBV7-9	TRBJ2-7	TGTGCCAGCAGTGGGCTACGATCGGACTACGAGCAGTACTTC	CASSGLRSDYEQYF
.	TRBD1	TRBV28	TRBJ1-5	TGTGCCAGCAGTTCCGCGACAGGGGACCAGCCCCAGCATTTT	CASSSATGDQPQHF
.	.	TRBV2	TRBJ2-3	TGTGCCAGCAGCGGAATAAGCGGAGATACGCAGTATTTT	CASSGISGDTQYF
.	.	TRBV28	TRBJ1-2	TGTGCCAGCAGCCCAACTTCTAACTATGGCTACACCTTC	CASSPTSNYGYTF
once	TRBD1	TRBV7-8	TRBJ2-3	TGTGCCAGCAGCAAGGGACAGGGCAGCACAGATACGCAGTATTTT	CASSKGQGSTDTQYF
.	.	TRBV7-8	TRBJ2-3	TGTGCCAGCAGCCAATCGATCGGGAGCCCTGGGGATACGCAGTATTTT	CASSQSIGSPGDTQYF
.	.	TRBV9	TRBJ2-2	TGTGCCAGCAGCCAGGCGCAGTCGAACACCGGGGAGCTGTTTTTT	CASSQAQSNTGELFF
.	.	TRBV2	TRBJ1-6	TGTGCCAGCAGTGAAAGACAGGCGCCTATGGCCCTCCACTTT	CASSERQAPMALHF
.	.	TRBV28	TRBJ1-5	TGTGCCAGCAGTTTCAGGCAGCATAGCAATCAGCCCCAGCATTTT	CASSFRQHSNQPQHF
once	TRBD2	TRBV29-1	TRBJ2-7	TGCAGCGTTCTCAGAGCGGGGACCTACGAGCAGTACTTC	CSVLRAGTYEQYF
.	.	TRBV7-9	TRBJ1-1	TGTGCCAGCAGCCCTAAGGGTGGTGAGGCGGGATACACTGAAGCTTTCTTT	CASSPKGGEAGYTEAFF
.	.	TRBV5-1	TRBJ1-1	TGCGCCAGCAGCTTGAGAGGGAACCGTGAAGCTTTCTTT	CASSLRGNREAFF
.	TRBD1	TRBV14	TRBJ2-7	TGTGCCAGCAGCCAAAGGGGGACAGGGGGCTACGAGCAGTACTTC	CASSQRGTGGYEQYF
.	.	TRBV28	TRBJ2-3	TGTGCCAGCAGTTTTGGGGCAGCGCGCACAGATACGCAGTATTTT	CASSFGAARTDTQYF
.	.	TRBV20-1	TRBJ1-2	TGCAGTGCGGATCACAGCTATGGCTACACCTTC	CSADHSYGYTF
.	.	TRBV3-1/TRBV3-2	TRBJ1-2	TGTGCCAGCAGCCAAGATAGCCGGGGCTACACCTTC	CASSQDSRGYTF
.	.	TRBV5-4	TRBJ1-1	TGTGCCAGCAGCTTGGCGGGGTCGGGGAACACTGAAGCTTTCTTT	CASSLAGSGNTEAFF
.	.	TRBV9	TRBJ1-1	TGTGCCAGCAGCGTACTCCAGATGAACACTGAAGCTTTCTTT	CASSVLQMNTEAFF
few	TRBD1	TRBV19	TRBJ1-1	TGTGCCTCGCGCGGACAGGGGCAAACTGAAGCTTTCTTT	CASRGQGQTEAFF
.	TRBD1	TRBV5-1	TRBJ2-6	TGCGCCAGCACCGGACAGGGGGCTGGGGCCAACGTCCTGACTTTC	CASTGQGAGANVLTF
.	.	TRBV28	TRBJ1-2	TGTGCCAGCATCCTCGGTGGCAGGGCGCTCTATGGCTACACCTTC	CASILGGRALYGYTF
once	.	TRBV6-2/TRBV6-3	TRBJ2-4	TGTGCCAGCAGTTACCCAACTCTAGCATCCGCCAAAAACATTCAGTACTTC	CASSYPTLASAKNIQYF
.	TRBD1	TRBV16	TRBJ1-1	TGTGCCAGCAGCTTGATTAGGGGGCCTGAAGCTTTCTTT	CASSLIRGPEAFF
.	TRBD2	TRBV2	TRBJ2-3	TGTGCCAGCAGGCCCGGCAGGACTAGTTATAGGTCCCCCACAGATACGCAGTATTTT	CASRPGRTSYRSPTDTQYF
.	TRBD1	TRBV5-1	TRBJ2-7	TGCGCCAGCAGCTTATCGACAGGGGTTAGCCACGAGCAGTACTTC	CASSLSTGVSHEQYF
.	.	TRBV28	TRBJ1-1	TGTGCCAGCAGTTTAATCACTGCAGCTTTCTTT	CASSLITAAFF
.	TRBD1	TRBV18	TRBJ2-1	TGTGCCAGCTCACCATTAGGGCAGGGGGCAAGCAATGAGCAGTTCTTC	CASSPLGQGASNEQFF
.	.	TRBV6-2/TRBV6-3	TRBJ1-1	TGTGCCAGCAGTTACGGGGGCCGCGGCACTGAAGCTTTCTTT	CASSYGGRGTEAFF